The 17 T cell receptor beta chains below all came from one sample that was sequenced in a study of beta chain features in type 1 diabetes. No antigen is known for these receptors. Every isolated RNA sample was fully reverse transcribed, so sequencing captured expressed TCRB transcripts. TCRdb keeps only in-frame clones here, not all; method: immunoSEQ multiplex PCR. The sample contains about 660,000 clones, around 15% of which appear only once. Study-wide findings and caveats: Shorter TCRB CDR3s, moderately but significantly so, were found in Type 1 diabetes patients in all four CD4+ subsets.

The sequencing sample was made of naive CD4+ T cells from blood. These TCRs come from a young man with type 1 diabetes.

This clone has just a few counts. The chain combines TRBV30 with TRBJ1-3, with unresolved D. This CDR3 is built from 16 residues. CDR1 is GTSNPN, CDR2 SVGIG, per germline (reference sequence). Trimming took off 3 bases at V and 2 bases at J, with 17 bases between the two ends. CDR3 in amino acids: CAWSLPAFGPGNTIYF. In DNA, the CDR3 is TGTGCCTGGAGCCTACCCGCATTTGGCCCTGGAAACACCATATATTTT.

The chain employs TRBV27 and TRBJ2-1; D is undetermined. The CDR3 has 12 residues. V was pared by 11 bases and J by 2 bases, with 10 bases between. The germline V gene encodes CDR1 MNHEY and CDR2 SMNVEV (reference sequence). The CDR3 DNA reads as TGTGCCTCCAAAGACCCCTACAATGAGCAGTTCTTC. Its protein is CASKDPYNEQFF.

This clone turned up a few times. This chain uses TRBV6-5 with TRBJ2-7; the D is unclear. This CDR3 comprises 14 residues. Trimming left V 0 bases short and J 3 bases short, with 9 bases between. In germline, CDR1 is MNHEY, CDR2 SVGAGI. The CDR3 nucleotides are TGTGCCAGCAGTTACTCAGTGGGGATCTACGAGCAGTACTTC. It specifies CASSYSVGIYEQYF.

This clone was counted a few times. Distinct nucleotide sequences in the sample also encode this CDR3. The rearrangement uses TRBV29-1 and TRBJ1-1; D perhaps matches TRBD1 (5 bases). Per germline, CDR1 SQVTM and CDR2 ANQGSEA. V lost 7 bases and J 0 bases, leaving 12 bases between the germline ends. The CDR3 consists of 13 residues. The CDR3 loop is CSALREMNTEAFF. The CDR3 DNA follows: TGCAGCGCCCTCAGGGAAATGAACACTGAAGCTTTCTTT.

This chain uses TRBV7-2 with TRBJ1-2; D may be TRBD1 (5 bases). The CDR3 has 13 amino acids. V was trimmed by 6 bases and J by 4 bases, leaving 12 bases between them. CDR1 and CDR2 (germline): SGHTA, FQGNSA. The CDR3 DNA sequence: TGTGCCAGCAGTTTCAGGGTCGGCTATGGCTACACCTTC. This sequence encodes CASSFRVGYGYTF.

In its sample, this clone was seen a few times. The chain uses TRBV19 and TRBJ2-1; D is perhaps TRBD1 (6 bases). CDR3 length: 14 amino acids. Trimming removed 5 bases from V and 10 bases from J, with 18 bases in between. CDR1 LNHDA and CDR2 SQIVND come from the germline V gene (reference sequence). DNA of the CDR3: TGTGCCAGTAGTTCGAGTTGGGACAATAGGGAGCAGTTCTTC. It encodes CASSSSWDNREQFF.

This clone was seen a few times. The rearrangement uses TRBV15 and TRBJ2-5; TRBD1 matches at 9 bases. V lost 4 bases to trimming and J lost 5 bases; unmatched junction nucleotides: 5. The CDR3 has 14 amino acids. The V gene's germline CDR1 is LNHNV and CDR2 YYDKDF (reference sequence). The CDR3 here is CATSMGQGEETQYF. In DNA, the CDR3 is TGTGCCACCAGCATGGGACAGGGCGAGGAGACCCAGTACTTC. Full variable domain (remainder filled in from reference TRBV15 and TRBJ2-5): DAMVIQNPRYQVTQFGKPVTLSCSQTLNHNVMYWYQQKSSQAPKLLFHYYDKDFNNEADTPDNFQSRRPNTSFCFLDIRSPGLGDTAMYLCATSMGQGEETQYFGPGTRLLVL.

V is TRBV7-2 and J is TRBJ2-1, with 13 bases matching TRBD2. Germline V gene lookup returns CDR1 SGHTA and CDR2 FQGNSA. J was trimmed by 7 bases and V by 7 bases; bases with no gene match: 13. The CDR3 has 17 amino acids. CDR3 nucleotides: TGTGCCAGCAACGTAGGAGGTGGACTAGCGGGGGCAAATGAGCAGTTCTTC. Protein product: CASNVGGGLAGANEQFF. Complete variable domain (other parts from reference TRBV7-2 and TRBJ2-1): GAGVSQSPSNKVTEKGKDVELRCDPISGHTALYWYRQSLGQGLEFLIYFQGNSAPDKSGLPSDRFSAERTGGSVSTLTIQRTQQEDSAVYLCASNVGGGLAGANEQFFGPGTRLTVL.

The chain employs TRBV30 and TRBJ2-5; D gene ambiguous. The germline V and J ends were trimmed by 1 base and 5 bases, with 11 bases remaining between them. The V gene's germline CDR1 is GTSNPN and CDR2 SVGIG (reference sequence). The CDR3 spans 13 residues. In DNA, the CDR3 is TGTGCCTGGAGTGCGCCGCCCCGGGAGACCCAGTACTTC. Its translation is CAWSAPPRETQYF.

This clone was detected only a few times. CDR3 in DNA: TGCGCCAGCAGCTTGGACGGGACAAGACGTTGGGGTGAGCAGTTCTTC. Protein product: CASSLDGTRRWGEQFF. V and J are TRBV5-1 and TRBJ2-1; D might be TRBD1 (6 bases). CDR3 length equals 16 residues. The germline V gene encodes CDR1 SGHRS and CDR2 YFSETQ. Trimming took off 0 bases at V and 9 bases at J, with 19 bases between the two ends.

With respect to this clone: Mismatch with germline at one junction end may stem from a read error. This CDR3 is CASSQILAPAIF. The CDR3 DNA reads as TGTGCCAGCAGTCAGATATTAGCCCCCGCAATCTTC. The chain is built from TRBV27 and TRBJ2-1; D gene unclear. CDR3 length: 12 amino acids. The germline V gene encodes CDR1 MNHEY and CDR2 SMNVEV (reference sequence).

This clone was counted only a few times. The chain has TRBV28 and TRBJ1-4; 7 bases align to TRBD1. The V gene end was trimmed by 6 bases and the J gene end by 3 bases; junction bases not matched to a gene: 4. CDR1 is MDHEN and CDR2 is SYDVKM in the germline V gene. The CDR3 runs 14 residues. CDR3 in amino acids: CASRNRGSNEKLFF. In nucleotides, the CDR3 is TGTGCCAGCAGGAACAGGGGTTCTAATGAAAAACTGTTTTTT.

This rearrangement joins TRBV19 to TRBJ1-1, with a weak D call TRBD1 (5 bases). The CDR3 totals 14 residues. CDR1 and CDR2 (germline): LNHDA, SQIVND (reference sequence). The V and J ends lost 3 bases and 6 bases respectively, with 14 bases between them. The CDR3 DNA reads TGTGCCAGTAGTATCAGGTCTCGGGACCCTGAAGCTTTCTTT. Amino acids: CASSIRSRDPEAFF.

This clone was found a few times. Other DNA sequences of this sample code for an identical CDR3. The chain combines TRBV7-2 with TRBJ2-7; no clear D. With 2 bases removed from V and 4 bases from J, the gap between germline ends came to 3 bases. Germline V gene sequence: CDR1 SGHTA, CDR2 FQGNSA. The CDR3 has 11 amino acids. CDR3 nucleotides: TGTGCCAGCAGCTTACAATACGAGCAGTACTTC. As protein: CASSLQYEQYF.

The CDR3 sequence is CASSVNSPNIQYF. CDR3 nucleotide sequence: TGTGCCAGCAGCGTGAACAGTCCCAACATTCAGTACTTC. V gene TRBV9 combines with J gene TRBJ2-4; D uncertain. Trimming took off 2 bases at V and 7 bases at J, with 10 bases between the two ends. Germline CDR1 and CDR2: SGDLS and YYNGEE. This CDR3 region has 13 residues.

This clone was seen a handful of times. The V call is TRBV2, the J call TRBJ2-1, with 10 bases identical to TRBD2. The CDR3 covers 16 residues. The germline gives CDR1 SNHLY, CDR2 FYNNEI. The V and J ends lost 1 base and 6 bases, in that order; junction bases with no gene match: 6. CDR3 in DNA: TGTGCCAGCAGTGAAGTCGCAGCTAGCGGGGGCAATGAGCAGTTCTTC. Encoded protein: CASSEVAASGGNEQFF.

CDR3 region: CSVSPLYNEQFF. CDR3 sequence (DNA): TGCAGCGTGTCCCCCCTCTACAATGAGCAGTTCTTC. The chain has TRBV29-1 and TRBJ2-1; D is unclear. Germline V gene data show CDR1 as SQVTM and CDR2 as ANQGSEA. CDR3 length: 12 amino acids. V was pared by 6 bases and J by 3 bases, with 9 bases between.